These 12 T cell receptor beta chains were all obtained from the same sample, sequenced in a study of shared clonotypes between healthy human individuals. Sequenced by immunoSEQ multiplex PCR; TCRdb stores in-frame clones only, minus some. The sample has about 490,000 clones, 79% seen once. The specimen was PBMCs. These receptors were taken from a woman between 40 and 55 years old in good health. Some clones in this sample may be carry-over from other donors' samples.

V gene TRBV7-9 combines with J gene TRBJ2-1; 9 bases line up with TRBD2. J was trimmed by 10 bases and V by 4 bases; bases with no gene match: 5. This CDR3 comprises 13 residues. Germline V gives CDR1 SEHNR, CDR2 FQNEAQ (reference sequence). As DNA, the CDR3 is TGTGCCAGCAGCTCGGCGGGAGGGTGGGAGCAGTTCTTC. Translating it yields CASSSAGGWEQFF.

This clone came up once. V is TRBV4-2 and J is TRBJ2-1, with D unclear. With 0 bases removed from V and 7 bases from J, the gap between germline ends came to 4 bases. Germline V gene sequence: CDR1 LGHNA, CDR2 YNFKEQ. This CDR3 region has 12 residues. The CDR3 reads CASSQEGNEQFF. CDR3 in DNA: TGTGCCAGCAGCCAAGAAGGAAATGAGCAGTTCTTC.

The CDR3 DNA is TGTGCCAGCTCACGACTTCCAGCTTCCGGGGAGCTGTTTTTT. Residues: CASSRLPASGELFF. The chain couples TRBV18 to TRBJ2-2; D unclear. The V and J ends lost 4 bases and 6 bases respectively, with 12 bases between them. CDR3 length: 14 amino acids. CDR1 is KGHSH and CDR2 is LQKENI in the germline V gene.

The CDR3 DNA is TGTGCCAGCAGCCGCCAAGACAGGGCAAATGGCTACACCTTC. This sequence encodes CASSRQDRANGYTF. V usage is TRBV28 and J usage is TRBJ1-2, with 7 nucleotides matching TRBD1. Trimming cost V 6 bases and J 6 bases; bases outside gene matches: 10. There are 14 residues in the CDR3. In germline, CDR1 is MDHEN, CDR2 SYDVKM.

CDR3 region: CASSYPLKGQGAWYEQYF. The CDR3 DNA follows: TGTGCCAGCAGCTACCCTTTAAAGGGACAGGGGGCATGGTACGAGCAGTACTTC. The chain is built from TRBV7-9 and TRBJ2-7; 12 nucleotides line up with TRBD1. Per germline, CDR1 SEHNR and CDR2 FQNEAQ (reference sequence). V lost 4 bases to trimming and J lost 4 bases; unmatched junction nucleotides: 14. The CDR3 contains 18 residues.

As to this clone: The same CDR3 also results from other DNA sequences found in this sample. The chain employs TRBV15 and TRBJ2-5, with TRBD1 identical over 8 bases. The CDR3 is 14 amino acids. Germline values: CDR1 LNHNV, CDR2 YYDKDF (reference sequence). Unmatched junction bases numbered 2, after V lost 0 bases and J lost 5 bases. CDR3 amino acids: CATSRDRTGETQYF. CDR3 DNA sequence: TGTGCCACCAGCAGAGATAGGACAGGGGAGACCCAGTACTTC.

The chain recombines TRBV4-2 with TRBJ2-7; D possibly uses TRBD1 or TRBD2 (7 bases each). This CDR3 is 16 amino acids long. Trimming shortened V by 4 bases and J by 4 bases, and 20 bases separated the two germline ends. The germline V gene encodes CDR1 LGHNA and CDR2 YNFKEQ. CDR3 bases: TGTGCCAGCAGCCCACGGGGAGGGGGCGCGGGGTACGAGCAGTACTTC. Translation: CASSPRGGGAGYEQYF.

The chain couples TRBV27 to TRBJ2-1, with D maybe TRBD1 (5 bases). This CDR3 region has 15 residues. Germline assignment: CDR1 MNHEY and CDR2 SMNVEV (reference sequence). The V gene lost 5 bases and the J gene lost 5 bases, with 16 bases spanning the gap. The CDR3 sequence is CASSLTMDKHNEQFF. The CDR3 DNA is TGTGCCAGCAGTCTTACCATGGACAAACACAATGAGCAGTTCTTC.

The V call is TRBV9, the J call TRBJ1-2; weak D call: TRBD1 (5 bases). This CDR3 is 14 amino acids long. The germline V gene encodes CDR1 SGDLS and CDR2 YYNGEE. V gave up 0 bases and J gave up 9 bases, with 15 bases separating them. Here the CDR3 reads CASSVGRQGVCYTF. As DNA, the CDR3 is TGTGCCAGCAGCGTAGGCCGCCAGGGTGTATGCTACACCTTC.

The chain joins TRBV13 to TRBJ1-1; D gene ambiguous. The germline V and J ends were trimmed by 5 bases and 1 base, with 11 bases remaining between them. Germline V gives CDR1 PRHDT, CDR2 FYEKMQ (reference sequence). The CDR3 consists of 14 residues. The CDR3 sequence: CASSPPPANTEAFF. In DNA form, the CDR3 reads TGTGCCAGCAGCCCGCCCCCGGCGAACACTGAAGCTTTCTTT. Combining the CDR3 with reference TRBV13 and TRBJ1-1 gives the whole variable domain AAGVIQSPRHLIKEKRETATLKCYPIPRHDTVYWYQQGPGQDPQFLISFYEKMQSDKGSIPDRFSAQQFSDYHSELNMSSLELGDSALYFCASSPPPANTEAFFGQGTRLTVV.

The chain couples TRBV5-1 to TRBJ2-7; tentative D call: TRBD1 (6 bases). Looked up from germline, CDR1 is SGHRS and CDR2 is YFSETQ. The CDR3 is made up of 13 amino acids. The V end was cut by 4 bases, the J end by 2 bases, with 10 bases between. The CDR3, as DNA: TGCGCCAGCAGCCCACAGGGTGCCTACGAGCAGTACTTC. Translation: CASSPQGAYEQYF.

The chain joins TRBV19 to TRBJ2-1; D unresolved. The V end was cut by 3 bases, the J end by 0 bases, with 6 bases between. This CDR3 has 14 amino acids. The germline CDR1 and CDR2 sequences are LNHDA and SQIVND (reference sequence). The CDR3 here is CASSMSNSYNEQFF. The CDR3 nucleotides read TGTGCCAGTAGTATGTCTAACTCCTACAATGAGCAGTTCTTC.